The clone carrying this TCR beta chain came up many times. Its antigen is currently unknown. Using its own MiXCR run on the RACE reads, TCRdb lists one record per CDR3 protein. The sample gives under 75,000 distinct CDR3 sequences, around 10% of which show up once; roughly 1.5% is in the top ten. CDR1 and CDR2 from the germline V gene are KGHDR and SFDVKD. The CDR3 runs 16 residues. V was clipped by 4 bases and J by 5 bases; unmatched bases: 7. The data were obtained in a study of human T cells and chemical hapten exposure. Whole-study findings and limits: Clustering by CDR3 similarity yielded significantly more large clusters from expanded TCRs than controls. Donors, who had alopecia, may show an immune response that differs from healthy people's.

Time point specified: patch test 3, about 24 weeks after DPC sensitization. Described treatment: therapeutic diphenylcyclopropenone sensitization with weekly scalp DPC. Blood, whole and unfractionated, served as the source for total RNA extraction. This chain uses TRBV24-1 with TRBJ2-1, with 10 nucleotides matching TRBD1. This TCR derives from a woman aged 50 to 60 with alopecia areata. Some clones in this sample may be carry-over from other donors' samples. The specimen was whole blood, collected in connection with sensitization to the hapten diphenylcyclopropenone (DPC). The CDR3 nucleotides are TGTGCCACCAGTGACCCGGGACAGGGGTGGAACAATGAGCAGTTCTTC. This translates into CATSDPGQGWNNEQFF.